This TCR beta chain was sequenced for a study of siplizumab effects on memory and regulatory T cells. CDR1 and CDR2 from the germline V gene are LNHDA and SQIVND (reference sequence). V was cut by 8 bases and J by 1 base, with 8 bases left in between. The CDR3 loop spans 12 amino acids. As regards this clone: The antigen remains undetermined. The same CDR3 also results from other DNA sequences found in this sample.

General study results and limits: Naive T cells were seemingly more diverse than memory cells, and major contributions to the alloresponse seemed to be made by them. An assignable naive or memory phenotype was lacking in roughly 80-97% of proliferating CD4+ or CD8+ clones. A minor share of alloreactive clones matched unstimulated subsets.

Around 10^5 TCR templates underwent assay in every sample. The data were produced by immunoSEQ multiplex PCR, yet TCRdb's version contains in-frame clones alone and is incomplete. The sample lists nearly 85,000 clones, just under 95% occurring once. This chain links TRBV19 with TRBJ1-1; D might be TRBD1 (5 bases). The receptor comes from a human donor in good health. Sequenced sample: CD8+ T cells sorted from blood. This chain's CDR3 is CASSTGNTEAFF. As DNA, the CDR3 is TGTGCCAGTTCAACAGGGAACACTGAAGCTTTCTTT.